This TCR beta chain emerged from a study of cytomegalovirus exposure and HLA in healthy donors. The study's findings and limits: The later analysis indicated that the majority of CMV-associated TCR beta chains appeared HLA-restricted. It was reported that TCR beta sequences correctly inferred the HLA-A and HLA-B alleles for most subjects.

This CDR3 has 16 amino acids. Germline CDR1 SGHRS, CDR2 YFSETQ. Trimming cost V 4 bases and J 2 bases, with 13 bases left between them. Note on this clone: Its antigen is unidentified.

Vbeta (60) and Jbeta (13) primers were used in the PCR. Clones were sequenced by immunoSEQ multiplex PCR, and TCRdb holds only the in-frame ones, with some missing. This sample's table has roughly 100,000 clones. The clonotype originates from a man aged 35-49 years in good health and CMV-seronegative. V gene TRBV5-1 combines with J gene TRBJ2-6, with D possibly matching TRBD1 (6 bases). The sequencing input was PBMCs. For the CDR3, the DNA is TGCGCCAGCAGCCTCGTAGACAGGACTGGGGCCAACGTCCTGACTTTC. Translating it yields CASSLVDRTGANVLTF.